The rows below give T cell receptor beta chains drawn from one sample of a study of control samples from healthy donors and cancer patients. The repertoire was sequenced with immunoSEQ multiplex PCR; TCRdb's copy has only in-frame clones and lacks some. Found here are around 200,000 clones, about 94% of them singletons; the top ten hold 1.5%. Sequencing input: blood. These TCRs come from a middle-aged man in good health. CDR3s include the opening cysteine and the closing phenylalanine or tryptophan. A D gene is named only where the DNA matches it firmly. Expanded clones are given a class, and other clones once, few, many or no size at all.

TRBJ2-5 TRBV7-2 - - CASSSQGGRETQYF TGTGCCAGCAGCTCCCAGGGGGGTCGTGAGACCCAGTACTTC
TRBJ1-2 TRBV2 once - CASGDPAGYGYTF TGTGCCAGCGGGGACCCAGCGGGCTATGGCTACACCTTC
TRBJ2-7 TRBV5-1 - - CASSWSTGLDSYEQYF TGCGCCAGCAGCTGGTCTACGGGACTCGACTCCTACGAGCAGTACTTC
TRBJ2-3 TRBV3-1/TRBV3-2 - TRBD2 CASSQEGLAGTQYF TGTGCCAGCAGCCAAGAGGGACTAGCTGGTACGCAGTATTTT
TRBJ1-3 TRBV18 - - CASSPPGSVSGNTIYF TGTGCCAGCTCACCACCGGGGTCCGTGTCTGGAAACACCATATATTTT
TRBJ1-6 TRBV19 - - CASSISWGATNSPLHF TGTGCCAGTAGTATAAGTTGGGGAGCGACTAATTCACCCCTCCACTTT
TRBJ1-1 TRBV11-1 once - CASRHPGYQDQAFF TGTGCCAGCAGACATCCGGGTTACCAGGACCAAGCTTTCTTT
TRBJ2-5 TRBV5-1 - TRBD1 CASSGGQAMETQYF TGCGCCAGCAGCGGCGGACAGGCAATGGAGACCCAGTACTTC
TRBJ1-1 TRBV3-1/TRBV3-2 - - CASSLGRLTEAFF TGTGCCAGCAGCCTAGGACGTCTCACTGAAGCTTTCTTT
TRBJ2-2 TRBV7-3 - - CASSVNRNTNTGELFF TGTGCCAGCAGCGTTAACAGGAATACGAACACCGGGGAGCTGTTTTTT
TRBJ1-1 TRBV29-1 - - CSVEGFFF TGCAGCGTTGAAGGTTTTTTCTTT
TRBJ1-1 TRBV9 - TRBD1 CASSTILQGATEAFF TGTGCCAGCAGCACTATTCTACAGGGGGCCACTGAAGCTTTCTTT
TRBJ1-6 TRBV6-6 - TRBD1 CASSTDRGDSPLHF TGTGCCAGCAGTACGGACAGGGGCGATTCACCCCTCCACTTT
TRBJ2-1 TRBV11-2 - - CASSLWRGQRNEQFF TGTGCCAGCAGCTTATGGAGGGGGCAAAGGAATGAGCAGTTCTTC
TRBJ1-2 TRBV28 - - CASSPTNYGYTF TGTGCCAGCAGCCCGACCAACTATGGCTACACCTTC
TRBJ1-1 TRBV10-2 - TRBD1 CASRGGQGHTEAFF TGCGCCAGCAGGGGGGGACAGGGGCACACTGAAGCTTTCTTT
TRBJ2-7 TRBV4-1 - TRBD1 CASSYPGQGAGEQYF TGCGCCAGCAGCTACCCCGGACAGGGGGCTGGGGAGCAGTACTTC
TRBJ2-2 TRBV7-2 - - CASPRGSEITGELFF TGTGCCTCACCGAGGGGGTCAGAAATCACCGGGGAGCTGTTTTTT
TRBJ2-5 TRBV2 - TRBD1 CASSVGTGGGETQYF TGTGCCAGCAGTGTAGGGACAGGGGGCGGGGAGACCCAGTACTTC
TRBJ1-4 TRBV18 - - CASSPREQKLFF TGTGCCAGCTCACCCCGGGAACAAAAACTGTTTTTT
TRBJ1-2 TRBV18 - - CASSQGRVNYGYTF TGTGCCAGCTCACAAGGTCGGGTGAACTATGGCTACACCTTC
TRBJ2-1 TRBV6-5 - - CASGGALYNEQFF TGTGCCAGCGGAGGGGCTTTATACAATGAGCAGTTCTTC
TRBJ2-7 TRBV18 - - CASSPQGSYEQYF TGTGCCAGCTCACCACAAGGCTCCTACGAGCAGTACTTC
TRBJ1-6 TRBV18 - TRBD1 CASSGQGNSPLHF TGTGCCAGCTCGGGACAGGGAAATTCACCCCTCCACTTT
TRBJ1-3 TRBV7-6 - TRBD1 CASSLGQGNSGNTIYF TGTGCCAGCAGCTTGGGACAGGGAAACTCTGGAAACACCATATATTTT
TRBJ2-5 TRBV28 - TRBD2 CASTPIRASGGGETQYF TGTGCCAGCACCCCAATTCGGGCTAGCGGGGGCGGGGAGACCCAGTACTTC
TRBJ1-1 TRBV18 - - CASSQKNTEAFF TGTGCCAGCTCTCAAAAGAACACTGAAGCTTTCTTT
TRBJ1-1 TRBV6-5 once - CASTPRIFGEAFF TGTGCCAGCACTCCCCGGATCTTCGGTGAAGCTTTCTTT
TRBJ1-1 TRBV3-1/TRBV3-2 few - CASSQARSTEAFF TGTGCCAGCAGCCAAGCCCGGAGCACTGAAGCTTTCTTT
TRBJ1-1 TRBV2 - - CASSETGRTMNTEAFF TGTGCCAGCAGTGAAACCGGCAGAACAATGAACACTGAAGCTTTCTTT
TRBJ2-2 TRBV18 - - CASSFGRTNTGELFF TGTGCCAGCTCTTTCGGACGGACGAACACCGGGGAGCTGTTTTTT
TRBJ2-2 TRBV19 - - CASSSWGINTGELFF TGTGCCAGTAGTAGCTGGGGAATAAACACCGGGGAGCTGTTTTTT
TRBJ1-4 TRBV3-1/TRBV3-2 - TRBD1 CASSQGDRGNEKLFF TGTGCCAGCAGCCAGGGTGACAGGGGAAATGAAAAACTGTTTTTT
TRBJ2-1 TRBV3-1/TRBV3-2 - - CASSQGGGGYNEQFF TGTGCCAGCAGCCAAGGAGGGGGGGGTTACAATGAGCAGTTCTTC
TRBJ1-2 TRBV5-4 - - CASSLSGRVDYGYTF TGTGCCAGCAGCTTGTCGGGCAGGGTAGACTATGGCTACACCTTC
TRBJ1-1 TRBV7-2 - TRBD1 CASSLDRANTEAFF TGTGCCAGCAGCTTGGACAGGGCGAACACTGAAGCTTTCTTT
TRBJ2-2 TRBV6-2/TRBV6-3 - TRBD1 CASSYSRTGIPTTGELFF TGTGCCAGCAGTTACTCGAGGACAGGTATCCCAACCACCGGGGAGCTGTTTTTT
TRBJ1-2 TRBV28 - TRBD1 CASSLLSRQGARGGYTF TGTGCCAGCAGTTTATTAAGCCGACAGGGGGCGAGGGGAGGCTACACCTTC
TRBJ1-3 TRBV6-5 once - CASTEVSGNTIYF TGTGCCAGCACGGAGGTATCTGGAAACACCATATATTTT
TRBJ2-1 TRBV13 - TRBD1 CASLDRSRYNEQFF TGTGCCAGCCTGGACAGGTCCCGCTACAATGAGCAGTTCTTC
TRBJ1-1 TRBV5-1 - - CASSLIDPDTEAFF TGCGCCAGCAGCTTGATAGACCCCGACACTGAAGCTTTCTTT
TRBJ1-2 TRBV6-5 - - CASSYSRDYGYTF TGTGCCAGCAGTTACTCGAGAGACTATGGCTACACCTTC
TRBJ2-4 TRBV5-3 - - CARSFWPQANF TGTGCCAGAAGCTTTTGGCCCCAAGCGAACTTC
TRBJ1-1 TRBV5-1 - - CASSLERTNTEAFF TGCGCCAGCAGCTTGGAGAGGACGAACACTGAAGCTTTCTTT
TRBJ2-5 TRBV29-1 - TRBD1 CSLRRGQETQYF TGCAGCCTGCGACGGGGACAGGAGACCCAGTACTTC
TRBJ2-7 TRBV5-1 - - CASSPRQGSSYEQYF TGCGCCAGCAGCCCGAGGCAGGGGAGCTCCTACGAGCAGTACTTC
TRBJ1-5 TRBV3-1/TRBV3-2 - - CASSQEIPPHPNQPQHF TGTGCCAGCAGCCAAGAAATCCCGCCTCACCCCAATCAGCCCCAGCATTTT
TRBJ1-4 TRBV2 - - CASSVTATNEKLFF TGTGCCAGCAGTGTGACAGCAACTAATGAAAAACTGTTTTTT
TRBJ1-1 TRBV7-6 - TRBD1 CASSPREGAPNTEAFF TGTGCCAGCAGCCCCAGGGAGGGGGCCCCCAACACTGAAGCTTTCTTT
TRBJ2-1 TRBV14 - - CASRGDLAHEQFF TGTGCCAGCAGAGGAGATCTAGCGCATGAGCAGTTCTTC
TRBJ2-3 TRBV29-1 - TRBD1 CSSRQGADTQYF TGCAGCTCTCGACAGGGGGCAGATACGCAGTATTTT
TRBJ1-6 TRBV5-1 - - CASSLAGRSALHF TGCGCCAGCAGCTTGGCTGGCCGCTCGGCCCTCCACTTT
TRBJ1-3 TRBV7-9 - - CASSLESALLGNTIYF TGTGCCAGCAGCTTAGAATCAGCCTTGCTAGGAAACACCATATATTTT
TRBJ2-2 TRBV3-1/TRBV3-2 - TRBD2 CASSLLAGGPGELFF TGTGCCAGCAGCCTACTAGCGGGGGGGCCCGGGGAGCTGTTTTTT
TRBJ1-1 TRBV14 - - CASTTDRVNTEAFF TGTGCCAGCACCACGGACAGAGTGAACACTGAAGCTTTCTTT
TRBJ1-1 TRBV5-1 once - CASSFAPPNTEAFF TGCGCCAGCAGCTTTGCCCCCCCGAACACTGAAGCTTTCTTT
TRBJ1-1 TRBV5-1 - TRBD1 CASSFSGTAEAFF TGCGCCAGCAGCTTCTCCGGGACAGCTGAAGCTTTCTTT
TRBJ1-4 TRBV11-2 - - CASSSGAQRGEKLFF TGTGCCAGCAGCTCAGGGGCCCAACGGGGGGAAAAACTGTTTTTT
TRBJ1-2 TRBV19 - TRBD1 CASSPRDRGSYGYTF TGTGCCAGTAGTCCAAGGGACAGGGGGAGCTATGGCTACACCTTC